The 29 T cell receptor beta chains presented below share a single source sample, sequenced in a study of regulatory T cells in long-lasting Graves disease. This sample's time point: newly diagnosed GD, antithyroid drugs for less than 3 months. Isolated PBMC RNA provided the starting material for the TCR library. Construction of the TCR beta libraries employed iRepertoire HTBI primers in conjunction with Arm-PCR of CDR3 regions. TCRdb re-called the multiplex PCR reads with MiXCR, one entry per CDR3 protein. Among around 250,000 distinct CDR3 sequences listed, 20% to 25% were seen once. The source material was peripheral blood mononuclear cells (PBMCs), sampled at new diagnosis, from a patient treated with antithyroid drugs. These receptor sequences come from a female donor with Graves disease.

The CDR3 DNA is TGTGCCAGCAGCTCCCGACAGGAGGTGAACACTGAAGCTTTCTTT. This sequence encodes CASSSRQEVNTEAFF. The chain recombines TRBV5-4 with TRBJ1-1; TRBD1 is a possible D gene (6 bases). Per the germline V gene, CDR1 is SGHNT and CDR2 is YYREEE (reference sequence). The CDR3 runs 15 residues. Trimming stripped 3 bases from V and 0 bases from J, with 12 bases between.

The V and J genes are TRBV7-3 and TRBJ1-5; TRBD1 agrees at 7 bases. The V gene's germline CDR1 is SGHTA and CDR2 FQGTGA. CDR3 length equals 15 residues. After removal of 4 bases from V and 7 bases from J, the junction contained 10 bases not matched to a gene. CDR3 bases: TGTGCCAGCAGCTCACGACAGGGTCATGGGCAGCCCCAGCATTTT. Its translation: CASSSRQGHGQPQHF.

Concerning this clonotype: A much larger clone differs by one base, so this may be a read error. This chain uses TRBV11-2 with TRBJ2-5, with D possibly matching TRBD1 (6 bases). The CDR3 has 21 residues. Germline values: CDR1 SGHAT, CDR2 FQNNGV. The chain's CDR3 is CASSQDPAHGTPLRDQATQYF. The CDR3 region has the DNA TGCGCCAGCAGCCAAGATCCGGCCCACGGGACACCACTCCGGGACCAAGCGACCCAGTACTTC. Using reference TRBV11-2 and TRBJ2-5 for the parts outside the CDR3, the full variable domain is EAGVAQSPRYKIIEKRQSVAFWCNPISGHATLYWYQQILGQGPKLLIQFQNNGVVDDSQLPKDRFSAERLKGVDSTLKIQPAKLEDSAVYLCASSQDPAHGTPLRDQATQYFGPGTRLLVL.

This clonotype was observed a handful of times. V usage is TRBV19 and J usage is TRBJ2-3, with 9 bases aligning to TRBD2. Germline CDR1 reads LNHDA; CDR2 reads SQIVND (reference sequence). V shed 8 bases and J 2 bases; nucleotides not matched to a gene: 14. The CDR3 is 17 residues long. CDR3 sequence reads: CASSPLAGERDTDTQYF. In DNA form, the CDR3 reads TGTGCCAGTTCGCCCTTAGCGGGAGAGAGGGACACAGATACGCAGTATTTT. Using reference TRBV19 and TRBJ2-3 for the parts outside the CDR3, the full variable domain is DGGITQSPKYLFRKEGQNVTLSCEQNLNHDAMYWYRQDPGQGLRLIYYSQIVNDFQKGDIAEGYSVSREKKESFPLTVTSAQKNPTAFYLCASSPLAGERDTDTQYFGPGTRLTVL.

This clonotype was detected ten times or more. The chain employs TRBV20-1 and TRBJ2-7; TRBD2 might be the D (6 bases). This CDR3 comprises 12 residues. The V gene's germline CDR1 is DFQATT and CDR2 SNEGSKA (reference sequence). The V and J ends lost 5 bases and 3 bases respectively, with 11 bases between them. This CDR3 is CSAGTPNYEQYF. The CDR3 nucleotides read TGCAGTGCTGGGACTCCCAACTACGAGCAGTACTTC.

In its sample, this clonotype was seen many times. The genes are TRBV12-3 or TRBV12-4 and TRBJ2-3, with 15 bases identical to TRBD2. The J segment lost 7 bases and the V segment lost 4 bases, leaving 3 bases of the junction unmatched. The CDR3 length is 15 residues. CDR3 DNA: TGTGCCAGCAGTTGGACTAGCGGGAGGGTAAATACGCAGTATTTT. Encoded protein: CASSWTSGRVNTQYF.

This clonotype was seen at least ten times. This rearrangement joins TRBV7-2 to TRBJ1-5; 7 bases align to TRBD1. V shed 5 bases, J shed 6 bases, and the junction held 13 bases outside the gene matches. CDR3 length: 16 amino acids. Germline V gene data show CDR1 as SGHTA and CDR2 as FQGNSA. CDR3 loop: CASSGRTGASGQPQHF. In DNA, the CDR3 is TGTGCCAGCAGCGGACGCACAGGGGCTAGTGGTCAGCCCCAGCATTTT.

The chain links TRBV7-2 to TRBJ1-5; 8 bases map to TRBD1. CDR3 length equals 13 residues. The germline gives CDR1 SGHTA, CDR2 FQGNSA. V shed 5 bases, J shed 11 bases, and the junction held 8 bases outside the gene matches. The CDR3 here is CASSRTGMETQHF. The CDR3 nucleotides read TGTGCCAGCAGCCGGACAGGGATGGAGACCCAGCATTTT. Variable domain in full (rest from reference TRBV7-2 and TRBJ1-5): GAGVSQSPSNKVTEKGKDVELRCDPISGHTALYWYRQSLGQGLEFLIYFQGNSAPDKSGLPSDRFSAERTGGSVSTLTIQRTQQEDSAVYLCASSRTGMETQHFGDGTRLSIL.

This clonotype was found many times. The gene calls are TRBV20-1 and TRBJ2-7; the D gene could be TRBD1 or TRBD2 (7 bases each). V shed 2 bases and J shed 6 bases, with 23 bases lying between them. This CDR3 region has 16 residues. Germline CDR1 and CDR2: DFQATT and SNEGSKA (reference sequence). In nucleotides, the CDR3 is TGCAGTGCTAGACATTTCGCCACAGGGGAGGGCTCCGAGCAGTACTTC. Its protein is CSARHFATGEGSEQYF.

The chain carries TRBV4-2 and TRBJ2-3; TRBD1 might be the D (5 bases). CDR3 length: 15 amino acids. Between the trimmed V and J ends, which lost 0 bases and 3 bases, there was a span of 10 bases. Germline-derived CDR1 and CDR2 are LGHNA and YNFKEQ. The CDR3 reads CASSQDRVLTDTQYF. The CDR3 coding sequence is TGTGCCAGCAGCCAAGACAGGGTTTTAACAGATACGCAGTATTTT.

The rearrangement links TRBV20-1 to TRBJ1-2; the match to TRBD1 covers 10 bases. The ends lost 6 bases at V and 6 bases at J; junction bases unmatched: 7. The CDR3 runs to 13 residues. The germline gives CDR1 DFQATT, CDR2 SNEGSKA (reference sequence). The CDR3 spells CSAPDRGRNGYTF. The CDR3 nucleotides read TGCAGTGCCCCAGACAGGGGGCGGAATGGCTACACCTTC.

This sequence joins TRBV11-2 and TRBJ1-1; D possibly corresponds to TRBD1 (5 bases). The germline V gene encodes CDR1 SGHAT and CDR2 FQNNGV. The CDR3 contains 17 residues. The V and J ends lost 0 bases and 3 bases respectively, with 17 bases between them. In nucleotides, the CDR3 is TGTGCCAGCAGCTTAGAGGGGGGGGGTTTTATGGACACTGAAGCTTTCTTT. The encoded protein is CASSLEGGGFMDTEAFF.

The gene calls are TRBV28 and TRBJ2-7; the D gene is possibly TRBD1 (6 bases). The V gene lost 5 bases and the J gene lost 6 bases, with 23 bases spanning the gap. The CDR3 consists of 16 residues. CDR1 is MDHEN, CDR2 SYDVKM, per germline. Written as DNA, the CDR3 is TGTGCCAGCAGTGGCCCACAGGGTTCGACTTTAGGCGAGCAGTACTTC. Its protein product is CASSGPQGSTLGEQYF.

This clonotype was counted ten times or more. The rearrangement joins TRBV20-1 to TRBJ1-2, with D uncertain. CDR1 DFQATT and CDR2 SNEGSKA come from the germline V gene (reference sequence). Trimming took 2 bases from V and 8 from J, leaving 6 bases between them. This CDR3 spans 10 amino acids. CDR3 residues: CSARMEGYTF. The CDR3 nucleotides are TGCAGTGCTAGAATGGAGGGCTACACCTTC.

CDR3 in DNA: TGTGCCGGGGGGACTAGCGGGAGTGGGAACACCGGGGAGCTGTTTTTT. Amino acids: CAGGTSGSGNTGELFF. V usage is TRBV7-6 and J usage is TRBJ2-2; 14 bases fit TRBD2. V gave up 11 bases and J gave up 1 base; unmatched junction bases: 6. The CDR3 is made up of 16 amino acids. From germline, CDR1 is SGHVS and CDR2 FNYEAQ. Together with reference TRBV7-6 and TRBJ2-2, the CDR3 gives the full variable domain: GAGVSQSPRYKVTKRGQDVALRCDPISGHVSLYWYRQALGQGPEFLTYFNYEAQQDKSGLPNDRFSAERPEGSISTLTIQRTEQRDSAMYRCAGGTSGSGNTGELFFGEGSRLTVL.

The table lists this clonotype with many counts. The rearrangement links TRBV20-1 to TRBJ1-4; D remains ambiguous. The CDR3 contains 13 residues. With 1 base removed from V and 0 bases from J, the gap between germline ends came to 3 bases. Germline CDR1 DFQATT, CDR2 SNEGSKA (reference sequence). CDR3 region: CSARAATNEKLFF. Written as DNA, the CDR3 is TGCAGTGCTAGAGCAGCAACTAATGAAAAACTGTTTTTT.

The sample holds many counts of this clonotype. CDR3 residues: CASSPLQEYYEQYF. The CDR3 region has the DNA TGTGCCAGCTCACCTCTACAGGAGTACTACGAGCAGTACTTC. The chain has TRBV18 and TRBJ2-7; tentatively, D is TRBD1 (5 bases). Trimming stripped 3 bases from V and 3 bases from J, with 12 bases between. Germline CDR1 reads KGHSH; CDR2 reads LQKENI. The CDR3 covers 14 residues.

The sample holds many counts of this clonotype. V is TRBV5-1 and J is TRBJ2-1; 8 bases are shared with TRBD2. The germline gives CDR1 SGHRS, CDR2 YFSETQ. The trim removed 10 bases at V and 4 bases at J, leaving 7 bases unmatched. CDR3 length equals 13 residues. Written as DNA, the CDR3 is TGCGCCTTCCCGGGGGGGGGGTACAATGAGCAGTTCTTC. Amino acid sequence: CAFPGGGYNEQFF.

This clonotype has a count of ten or more. This chain uses TRBV28 with TRBJ1-3; unclear D gene. This CDR3 spans 14 amino acids. The germline gives CDR1 MDHEN, CDR2 SYDVKM. Trimming removed 5 bases from V and 0 bases from J, with 8 bases in between. The CDR3 here is CASSTGHSGNTIYF. CDR3 coding DNA: TGTGCCAGCAGTACCGGTCACTCTGGAAACACCATATATTTT.

Ten or more counts support this clonotype. This chain links TRBV5-4 with TRBJ2-5; the D is unclear. Germline lookup yields CDR1 SGHNT and CDR2 YYREEE (reference sequence). There are 15 residues in the CDR3. Trimming took 4 bases from V and 2 from J, leaving 15 bases between them. CDR3 sequence: CASSTGSEGQETQYF. For the CDR3, the DNA is TGTGCCAGCAGCACCGGAAGCGAAGGACAAGAGACCCAGTACTTC.

V usage is TRBV30 and J usage is TRBJ2-1, with 7 nucleotides matching TRBD2. The CDR3 loop spans 15 amino acids. The ends lost 0 bases at V and 0 bases at J; junction bases unmatched: 2. Germline values: CDR1 GTSNPN, CDR2 SVGIG (reference sequence). CDR3 nucleotides: TGTGCCTGGAGTGTACTAGCGAGCTCCTACAATGAGCAGTTCTTC. Its protein product is CAWSVLASSYNEQFF.

This clonotype has a count of ten or more. The chain couples TRBV12-3 or TRBV12-4 to TRBJ1-1; tentatively, D is TRBD1 (6 bases). V dropped 6 bases and J dropped 4 bases, with 21 bases sitting between them. The CDR3 totals 16 residues. CDR3 in DNA: TGTGCCAGCAGCCATATCGGTGGGGGGCTCGGCACTGAAGCTTTCTTT. It codes for CASSHIGGGLGTEAFF.

V and J are TRBV6-1 and TRBJ2-1; 7 bases match TRBD2. CDR3 length: 15 amino acids. CDR1 and CDR2 (germline): MNHNS, SASEGT. V lost 11 bases and J lost 4; bases outside the gene matches: 14. The CDR3 protein is CAAGRGSAFYNEQFF. The CDR3 nucleotides are TGTGCCGCGGGACGCGGGAGTGCCTTTTACAATGAGCAGTTCTTC.

This clonotype was picked up many times. The rearrangement joins TRBV6-5 to TRBJ2-2; D is unclear. The V and J ends lost 4 bases and 0 bases respectively, with 6 bases between them. CDR1 and CDR2 (germline): MNHEY, SVGAGI. This CDR3 is 14 amino acids long. The CDR3 sequence: CASSLGTNTGELFF. CDR3 in DNA: TGTGCCAGCAGTTTGGGCACGAACACCGGGGAGCTGTTTTTT.

This clonotype showed up many times. The CDR3 DNA is TGTGCCAGCAGCGTTACAGGGTATGGCGGTGGCTACACCTTC. Amino acids: CASSVTGYGGGYTF. This rearrangement joins TRBV7-2 to TRBJ1-2, with TRBD1 as a possible D gene (6 bases). Germline V CDR1 and CDR2: SGHTA, FQGNSA. The V end lost 5 bases, the J end lost 7 bases, and 17 bases lay between the germline ends. The CDR3 covers 14 residues.

The rearrangement uses TRBV28 and TRBJ1-4, with a weak D call TRBD1 (6 bases). The CDR3 sequence is 15 residues long. V gave up 2 bases and J gave up 4 bases, with 11 bases separating them. Germline V gene lookup returns CDR1 MDHEN and CDR2 SYDVKM. The CDR3 protein is CASSLGGAGNEKLFF. CDR3 bases: TGTGCCAGCAGTTTAGGGGGGGCGGGTAATGAAAAACTGTTTTTT. The full variable domain, in which reference TRBV28 and TRBJ1-4 provide the parts outside the CDR3, is DVKVTQSSRYLVKRTGEKVFLECVQDMDHENMFWYRQDPGLGLRLIYFSYDVKMKEKGDIPEGYSVSREKKERFSLILESASTNQTSMYLCASSLGGAGNEKLFFGSGTQLSVL.

In its sample, this clonotype was seen many times. The V and J genes are TRBV20-1 and TRBJ1-2; no reliable D call. The CDR3 has 13 amino acids. Trimming removed 1 base at V and 3 bases at J, with 9 bases between. From germline, CDR1 is DFQATT and CDR2 SNEGSKA (reference sequence). CDR3 nucleotides: TGCAGTGCTAGAGGCGGGCAGGACTATGGCTACACCTTC. This gives the protein CSARGGQDYGYTF.

This clonotype was counted at least ten times. The chain employs TRBV10-3 and TRBJ2-3, with a tentative D call TRBD1 (6 bases). The germline gives CDR1 ENHRY, CDR2 SYGVKD. V was pared by 3 bases and J by 0 bases, with 10 bases between. CDR3 size: 15 residues. CDR3 nucleotides: TGTGCCATCAGTGAATATAGGGGGAGCACAGATACGCAGTATTTT. This encodes CAISEYRGSTDTQYF.

In regard to this clonotype: The germline gene is not matched at one end of the junction; a read error may be the cause. The rearrangement joins TRBV9 to TRBJ2-5; maybe TRBD2 (6 bases). The germline CDR1 and CDR2 sequences are SGDLS and YYNGEE. The CDR3 length is 13 residues. The CDR3 nucleotides read TGTGCCAGCAACGTAACGGGGAGGGAGACCCAGTACTTC. The encoded protein is CASNVTGRETQYF.